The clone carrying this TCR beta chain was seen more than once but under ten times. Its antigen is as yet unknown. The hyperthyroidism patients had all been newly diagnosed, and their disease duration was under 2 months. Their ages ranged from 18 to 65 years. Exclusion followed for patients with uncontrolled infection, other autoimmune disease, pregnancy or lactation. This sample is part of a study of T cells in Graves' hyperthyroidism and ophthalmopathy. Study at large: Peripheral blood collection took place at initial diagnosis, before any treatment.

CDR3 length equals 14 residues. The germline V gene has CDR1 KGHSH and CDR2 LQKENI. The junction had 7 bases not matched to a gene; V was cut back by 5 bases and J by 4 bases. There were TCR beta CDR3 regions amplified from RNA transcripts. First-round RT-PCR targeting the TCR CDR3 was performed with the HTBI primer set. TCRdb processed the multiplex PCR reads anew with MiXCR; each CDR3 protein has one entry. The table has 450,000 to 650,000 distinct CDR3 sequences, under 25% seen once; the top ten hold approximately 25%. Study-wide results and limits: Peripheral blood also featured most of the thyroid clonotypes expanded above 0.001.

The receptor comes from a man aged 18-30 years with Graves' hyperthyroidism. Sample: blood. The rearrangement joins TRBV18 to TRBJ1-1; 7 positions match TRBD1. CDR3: CASSYTGEITEAFF. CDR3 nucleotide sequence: TGTGCCAGCTCATATACAGGGGAAATCACTGAAGCTTTCTTT.